These T cell receptor beta chains were read from a single sample in a study of T cell responses to AZD1222 COVID-19 vaccine. This table comes from immunoSEQ multiplex PCR, and its TCRdb copy is limited to in-frame clones, with some not included. The profile shows tens of thousands of clones, 80% to 90% of them singletons. This specimen was peripheral blood, taken on day 0 of AZD1222 vaccination. The receptors shown here come from an adult in good health. The CDR3 runs from the conserved cysteine through the conserved F or W. D genes are given only for firm matches.

>TRBJ1-1|TRBD1|TRBV27
CASQDQGASEAFF
TGTGCCAGCCAGGACCAGGGGGCTTCTGAAGCTTTCTTT
>TRBJ1-2|TRBD1|TRBV29-1
CSTIDRGYGYTF
TGCAGCACAATAGACAGGGGGTATGGCTACACCTTC
>TRBJ1-6|TRBD1|TRBV7-9
CASSPGQGDSPLHF
TGTGCCAGCAGCCCCGGACAGGGGGACTCACCCCTCCACTTT
>TRBJ1-1|NA|TRBV11-1
CASSLGLWVENTEAFF
TGTGCCAGCAGCTTAGGGTTGTGGGTAGAGAACACTGAAGCTTTCTTT
>TRBJ2-7|NA|TRBV19
CASSNPLYEQYF
TGTGCCAGTAGTAACCCTCTCTACGAGCAGTACTTC
>TRBJ2-1|NA|TRBV7-2
CASSLGGATYNEQFF
TGTGCCAGCAGCTTGGGGGGGGCAACCTACAATGAGCAGTTCTTC
>TRBJ2-3|NA|TRBV27
CASSLRQANTDTQYF
TGTGCCAGCAGTTTGAGACAGGCAAACACAGATACGCAGTATTTT
>TRBJ2-5|TRBD2|TRBV27
CASSTREVGTQYF
TGTGCCAGCAGTACCCGGGAGGTCGGGACCCAGTACTTC
>TRBJ2-5|NA|TRBV6-5
CASSSDWVETQYF
TGTGCCAGCAGTTCAGACTGGGTAGAGACCCAGTACTTC
>TRBJ1-2|NA|TRBV2
CASKVGLYGYTF
TGTGCCAGCAAAGTTGGGTTATACGGCTACACCTTC